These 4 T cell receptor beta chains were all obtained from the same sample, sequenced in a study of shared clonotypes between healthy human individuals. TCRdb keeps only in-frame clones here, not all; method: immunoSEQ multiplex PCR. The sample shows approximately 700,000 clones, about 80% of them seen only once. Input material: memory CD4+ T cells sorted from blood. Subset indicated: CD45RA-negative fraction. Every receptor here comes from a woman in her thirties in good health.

CDR3 DNA sequence: TGTGCCAGCAGCTTACAGACAGAATACTCCTACGAGCAGTACTTC. Translating gives CASSLQTEYSYEQYF. The gene calls are TRBV11-2 and TRBJ2-7, with D perhaps matching TRBD1 (5 bases). This CDR3 region has 15 residues. The germline V and J ends were trimmed by 2 bases and 0 bases, with 11 bases remaining between them. Germline V gene sequence: CDR1 SGHAT, CDR2 FQNNGV. The full variable domain, rest sourced from reference TRBV11-2 and TRBJ2-7, is EAGVAQSPRYKIIEKRQSVAFWCNPISGHATLYWYQQILGQGPKLLIQFQNNGVVDDSQLPKDRFSAERLKGVDSTLKIQPAKLEDSAVYLCASSLQTEYSYEQYFGPGTRLTVT.

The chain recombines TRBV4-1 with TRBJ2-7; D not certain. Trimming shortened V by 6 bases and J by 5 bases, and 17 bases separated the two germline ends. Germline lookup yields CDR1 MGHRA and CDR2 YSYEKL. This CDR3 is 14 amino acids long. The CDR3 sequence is CASRAPGRDHEQYF. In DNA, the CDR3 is TGCGCCAGCAGGGCCCCCGGACGCGACCACGAGCAGTACTTC.

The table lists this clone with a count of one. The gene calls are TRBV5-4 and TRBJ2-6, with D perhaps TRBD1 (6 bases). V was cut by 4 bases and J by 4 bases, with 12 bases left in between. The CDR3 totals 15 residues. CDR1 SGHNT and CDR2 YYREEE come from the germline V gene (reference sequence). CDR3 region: CASSRSGAGANVLTF. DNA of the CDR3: TGTGCCAGCAGCCGGTCAGGGGCAGGGGCCAACGTCCTGACTTTC.

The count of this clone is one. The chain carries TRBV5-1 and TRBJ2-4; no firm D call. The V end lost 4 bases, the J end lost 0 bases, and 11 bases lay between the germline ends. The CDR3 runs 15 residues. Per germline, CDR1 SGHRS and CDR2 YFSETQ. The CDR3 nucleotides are TGCGCCAGCAGCCCCGGGTCCATAGCCAAAAACATTCAGTACTTC. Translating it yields CASSPGSIAKNIQYF.